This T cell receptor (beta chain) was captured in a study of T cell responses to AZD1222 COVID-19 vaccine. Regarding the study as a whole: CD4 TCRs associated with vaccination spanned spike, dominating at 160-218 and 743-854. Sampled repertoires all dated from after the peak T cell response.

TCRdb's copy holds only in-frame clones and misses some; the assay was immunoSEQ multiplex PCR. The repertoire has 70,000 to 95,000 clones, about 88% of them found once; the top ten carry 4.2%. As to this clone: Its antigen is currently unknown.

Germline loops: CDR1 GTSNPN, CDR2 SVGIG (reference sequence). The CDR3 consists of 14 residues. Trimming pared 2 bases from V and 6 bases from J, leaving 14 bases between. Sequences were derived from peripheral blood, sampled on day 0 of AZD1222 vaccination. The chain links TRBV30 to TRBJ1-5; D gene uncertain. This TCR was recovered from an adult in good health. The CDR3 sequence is CAWSRRQLGQPQHF. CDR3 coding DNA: TGTGCCTGGAGTAGGAGGCAGTTAGGTCAGCCCCAGCATTTT. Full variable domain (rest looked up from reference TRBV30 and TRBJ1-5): SQTIHQWPATLVQPVGSPLSLECTVEGTSNPNLYWYRQAAGRGLQLLFYSVGIGQISSEVPQNLSASRPQDRQFILSSKKLLLSDSGFYLCAWSRRQLGQPQHFGDGTRLSIL.